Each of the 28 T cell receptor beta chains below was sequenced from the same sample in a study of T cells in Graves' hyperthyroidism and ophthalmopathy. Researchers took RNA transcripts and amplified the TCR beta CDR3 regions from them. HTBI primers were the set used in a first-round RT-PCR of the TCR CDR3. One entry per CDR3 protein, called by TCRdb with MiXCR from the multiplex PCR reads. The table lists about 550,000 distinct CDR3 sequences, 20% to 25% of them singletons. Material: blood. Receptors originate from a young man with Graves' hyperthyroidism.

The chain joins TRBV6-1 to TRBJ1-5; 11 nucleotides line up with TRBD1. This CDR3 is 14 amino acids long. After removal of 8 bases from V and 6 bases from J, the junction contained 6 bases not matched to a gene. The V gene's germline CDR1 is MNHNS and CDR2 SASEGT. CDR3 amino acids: CASDGGTGGQPQHF. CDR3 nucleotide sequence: TGTGCCAGCGACGGGGGGACAGGGGGTCAGCCCCAGCATTTT.

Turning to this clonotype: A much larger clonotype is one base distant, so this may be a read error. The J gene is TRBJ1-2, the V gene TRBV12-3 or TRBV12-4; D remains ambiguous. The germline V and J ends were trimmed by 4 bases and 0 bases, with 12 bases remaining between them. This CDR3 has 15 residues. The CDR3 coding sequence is TGTGCCAGCAGTTCAACGATTAAGTCTAACTATGGCTACACCTTC. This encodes CASSSTIKSNYGYTF.

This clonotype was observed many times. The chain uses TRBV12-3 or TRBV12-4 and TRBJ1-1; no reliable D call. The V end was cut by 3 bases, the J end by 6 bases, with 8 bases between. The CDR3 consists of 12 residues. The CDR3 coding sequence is TGTGCCAGCAGTTTTAATCCCCCTGAAGCTTTCTTT. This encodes CASSFNPPEAFF.

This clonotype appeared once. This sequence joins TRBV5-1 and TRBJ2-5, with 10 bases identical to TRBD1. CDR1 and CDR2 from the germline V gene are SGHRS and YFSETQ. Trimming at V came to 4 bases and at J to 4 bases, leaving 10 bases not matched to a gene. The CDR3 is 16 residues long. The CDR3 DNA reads TGCGCCAGCAGCAGAACAGGGACAGGGGAGGTAGAGACCCAGTACTTC. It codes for CASSRTGTGEVETQYF.

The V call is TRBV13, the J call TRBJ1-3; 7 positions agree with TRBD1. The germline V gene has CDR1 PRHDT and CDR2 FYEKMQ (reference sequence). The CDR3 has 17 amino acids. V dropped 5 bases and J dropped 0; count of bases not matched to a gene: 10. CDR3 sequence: CASSLWPWTGSGNTIYF. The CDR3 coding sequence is TGTGCCAGCAGCCTTTGGCCCTGGACAGGCTCTGGAAACACCATATATTTT.

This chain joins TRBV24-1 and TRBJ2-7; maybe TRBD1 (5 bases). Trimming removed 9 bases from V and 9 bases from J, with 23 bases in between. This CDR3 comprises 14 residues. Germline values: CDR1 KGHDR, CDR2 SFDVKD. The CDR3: CATEGGQGPKGQYF. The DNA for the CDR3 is TGTGCCACCGAAGGTGGGCAGGGCCCAAAGGGGCAGTACTTC.

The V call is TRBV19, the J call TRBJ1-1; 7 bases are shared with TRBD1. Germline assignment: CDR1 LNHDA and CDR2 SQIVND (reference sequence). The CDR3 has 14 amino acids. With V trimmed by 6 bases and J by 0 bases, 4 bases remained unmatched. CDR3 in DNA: TGTGCCAGTAGGTACAGGGGAATGAACACTGAAGCTTTCTTT. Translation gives CASRYRGMNTEAFF.

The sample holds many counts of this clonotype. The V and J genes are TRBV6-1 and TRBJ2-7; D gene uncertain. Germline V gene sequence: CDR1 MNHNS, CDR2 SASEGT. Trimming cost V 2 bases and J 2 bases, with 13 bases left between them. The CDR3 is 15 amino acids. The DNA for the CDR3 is TGTGCCAGCAGTGAACGGTGGATATTAGCCTACGAGCAGTACTTC. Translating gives CASSERWILAYEQYF.

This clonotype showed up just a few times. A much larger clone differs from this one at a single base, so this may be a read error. CDR3 coding DNA: TGTGCCAGCAAAATCGGTACAGCTACTAACTATGGCCACACCTTC. Encoded protein: CASKIGTATNYGHTF. The chain carries TRBV6-1 and TRBJ1-2, with D hard to call. CDR1 is MNHNS and CDR2 is SASEGT in the germline V gene. This CDR3 has 15 residues.

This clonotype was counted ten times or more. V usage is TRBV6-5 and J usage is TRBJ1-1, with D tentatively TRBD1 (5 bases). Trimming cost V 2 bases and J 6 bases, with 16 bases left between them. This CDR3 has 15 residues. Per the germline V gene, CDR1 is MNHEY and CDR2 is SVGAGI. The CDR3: CASSYSDTSGPEAFF. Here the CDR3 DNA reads TGTGCCAGCAGTTACAGCGACACGTCGGGGCCTGAAGCTTTCTTT.

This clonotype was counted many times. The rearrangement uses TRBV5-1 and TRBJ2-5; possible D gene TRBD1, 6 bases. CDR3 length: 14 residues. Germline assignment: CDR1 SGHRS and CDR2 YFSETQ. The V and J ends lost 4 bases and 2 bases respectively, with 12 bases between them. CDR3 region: CASSHGQIQETQYF. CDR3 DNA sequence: TGCGCCAGCAGCCATGGACAGATTCAAGAGACCCAGTACTTC.

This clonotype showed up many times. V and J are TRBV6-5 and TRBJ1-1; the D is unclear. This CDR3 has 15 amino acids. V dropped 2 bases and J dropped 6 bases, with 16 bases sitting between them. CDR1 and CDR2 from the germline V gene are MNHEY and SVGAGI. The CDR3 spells CASSYGTRGLAEAFF. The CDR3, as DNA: TGTGCCAGCAGTTACGGAACTCGAGGTTTGGCTGAAGCTTTCTTT.

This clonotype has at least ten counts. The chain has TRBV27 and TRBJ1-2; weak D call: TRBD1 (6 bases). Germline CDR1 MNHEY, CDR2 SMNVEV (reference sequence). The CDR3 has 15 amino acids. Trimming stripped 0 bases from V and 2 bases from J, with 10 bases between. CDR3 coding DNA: TGTGCCAGCAGTTTATCGGGACAACTGAACTATGGCTACACCTTC. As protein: CASSLSGQLNYGYTF.

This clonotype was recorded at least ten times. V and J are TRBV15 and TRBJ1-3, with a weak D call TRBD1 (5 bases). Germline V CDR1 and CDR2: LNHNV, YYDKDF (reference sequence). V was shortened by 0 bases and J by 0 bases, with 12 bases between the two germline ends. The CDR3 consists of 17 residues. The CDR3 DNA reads TGTGCCACCAGCAGAGATAGGAGGACACGCTCTGGAAACACCATATATTTT. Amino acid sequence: CATSRDRRTRSGNTIYF.

The chain's CDR3 is CASSQDLSGWTTYEQYF. The CDR3 DNA is TGCGCCAGCAGCCAAGATCTGTCCGGGTGGACCACCTACGAGCAGTACTTC. The chain is built from TRBV4-1 and TRBJ2-7, with unresolved D. Germline V lookup: CDR1 MGHRA, CDR2 YSYEKL. The length of the CDR3 is 17 residues. Between the trimmed V and J ends, which lost 0 bases and 2 bases, there was a span of 17 bases.

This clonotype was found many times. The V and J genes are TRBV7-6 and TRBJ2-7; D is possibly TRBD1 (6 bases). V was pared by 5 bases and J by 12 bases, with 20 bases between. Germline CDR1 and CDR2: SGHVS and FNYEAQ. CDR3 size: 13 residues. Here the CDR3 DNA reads TGTGCCAGCAGCCTCAACCCCCGGGACACGTTGTACTTC. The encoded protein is CASSLNPRDTLYF.

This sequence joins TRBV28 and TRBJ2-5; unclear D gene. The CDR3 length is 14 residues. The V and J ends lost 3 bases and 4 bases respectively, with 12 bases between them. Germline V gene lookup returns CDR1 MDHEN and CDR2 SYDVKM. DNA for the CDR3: TGTGCCAGCAGTTTTGACTTTCTGGGAGAGACCCAGTACTTC. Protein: CASSFDFLGETQYF.

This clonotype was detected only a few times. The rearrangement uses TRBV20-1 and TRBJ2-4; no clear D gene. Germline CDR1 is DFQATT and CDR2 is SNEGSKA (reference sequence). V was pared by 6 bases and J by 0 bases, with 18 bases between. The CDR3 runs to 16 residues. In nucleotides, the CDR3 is TGCAGTGCCAACCCAATGACTGAGATAGCCAAAAACATTCAGTACTTC. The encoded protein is CSANPMTEIAKNIQYF.

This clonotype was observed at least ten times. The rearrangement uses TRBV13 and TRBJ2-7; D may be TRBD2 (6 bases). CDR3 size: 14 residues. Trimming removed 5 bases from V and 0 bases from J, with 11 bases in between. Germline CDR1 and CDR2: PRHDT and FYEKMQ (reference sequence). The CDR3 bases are TGTGCCAGCAGCCGCGGGGAAAGCTCCTACGAGCAGTACTTC. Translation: CASSRGESSYEQYF.

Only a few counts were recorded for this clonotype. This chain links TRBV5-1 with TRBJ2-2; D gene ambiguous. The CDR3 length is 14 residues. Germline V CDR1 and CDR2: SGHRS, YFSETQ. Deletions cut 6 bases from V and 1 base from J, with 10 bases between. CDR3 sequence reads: CASKNPGNTGELFF. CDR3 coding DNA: TGCGCCAGCAAAAACCCAGGGAACACCGGGGAGCTGTTTTTT.

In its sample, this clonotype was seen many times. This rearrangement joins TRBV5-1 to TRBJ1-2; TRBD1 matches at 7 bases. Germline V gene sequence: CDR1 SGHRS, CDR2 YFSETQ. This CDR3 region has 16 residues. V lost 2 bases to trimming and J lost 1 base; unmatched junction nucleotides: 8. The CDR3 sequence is CASSFPRQGVNYGYTF. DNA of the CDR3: TGCGCCAGCAGCTTCCCCCGACAGGGCGTTAACTATGGCTACACCTTC.

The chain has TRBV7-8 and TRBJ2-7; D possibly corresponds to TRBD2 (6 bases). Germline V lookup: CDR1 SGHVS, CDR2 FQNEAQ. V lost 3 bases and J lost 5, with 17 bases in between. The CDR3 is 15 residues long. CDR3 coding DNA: TGTGCCAGCAGCTTGGGGCGTTCGGGGGTCCACGAGCAGTACTTC. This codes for CASSLGRSGVHEQYF.

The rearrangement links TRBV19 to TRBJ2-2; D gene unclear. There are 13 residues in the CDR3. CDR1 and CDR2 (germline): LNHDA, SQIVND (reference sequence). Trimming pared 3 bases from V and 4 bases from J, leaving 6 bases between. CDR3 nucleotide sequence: TGTGCCAGTAGTATTTCAGGCACCGGGGAGCTGTTTTTT. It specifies CASSISGTGELFF.

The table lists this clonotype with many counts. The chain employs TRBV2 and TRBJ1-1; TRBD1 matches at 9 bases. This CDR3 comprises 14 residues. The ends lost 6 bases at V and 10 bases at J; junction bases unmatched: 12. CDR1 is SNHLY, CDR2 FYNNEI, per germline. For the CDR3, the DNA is TGTGCCAGCAGGATGTGGGGACAGGGTTCCGTAGCTTTCTTT. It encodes CASRMWGQGSVAFF.

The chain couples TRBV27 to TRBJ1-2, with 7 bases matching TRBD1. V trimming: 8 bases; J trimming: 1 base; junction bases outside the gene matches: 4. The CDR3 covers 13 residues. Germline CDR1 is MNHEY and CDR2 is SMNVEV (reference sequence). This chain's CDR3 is CASGDSINYGYTF. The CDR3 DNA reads TGTGCCAGCGGGGACAGTATTAACTATGGCTACACCTTC.

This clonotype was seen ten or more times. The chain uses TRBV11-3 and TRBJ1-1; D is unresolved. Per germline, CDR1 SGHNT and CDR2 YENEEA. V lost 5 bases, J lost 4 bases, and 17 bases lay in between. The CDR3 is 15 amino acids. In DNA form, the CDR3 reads TGTGCCAGCAGCCATGTAGGGATCCCTGGCACTGAAGCTTTCTTT. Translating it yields CASSHVGIPGTEAFF.

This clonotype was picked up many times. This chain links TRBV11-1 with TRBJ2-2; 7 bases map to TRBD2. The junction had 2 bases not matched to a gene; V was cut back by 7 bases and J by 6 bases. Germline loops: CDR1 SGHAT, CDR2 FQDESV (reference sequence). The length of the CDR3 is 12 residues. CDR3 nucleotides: TGTGCCAGCACTCGGGGGGCCGGGGAGCTGTTTTTT. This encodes CASTRGAGELFF.

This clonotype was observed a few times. In nucleotides, the CDR3 is TGTGCCAGCAGCGGGGGACGGTCCCAAGAGACCCAGTACTTC. As protein: CASSGGRSQETQYF. The chain recombines TRBV7-3 with TRBJ2-5, with D perhaps assigned TRBD1 or TRBD2 (5 bases each). Germline V CDR1 and CDR2: SGHTA, FQGTGA. Trimming cost V 5 bases and J 1 base, with 11 bases left between them. The CDR3 runs to 14 residues. The full variable domain, in which reference TRBV7-3 and TRBJ2-5 provide the parts outside the CDR3, is GAGVSQTPSNKVTEKGKYVELRCDPISGHTALYWYRQSLGQGPEFLIYFQGTGAADDSGLPNDRFFAVRPEGSVSTLKIQRTERGDSAVYLCASSGGRSQETQYFGPGTRLLVL.